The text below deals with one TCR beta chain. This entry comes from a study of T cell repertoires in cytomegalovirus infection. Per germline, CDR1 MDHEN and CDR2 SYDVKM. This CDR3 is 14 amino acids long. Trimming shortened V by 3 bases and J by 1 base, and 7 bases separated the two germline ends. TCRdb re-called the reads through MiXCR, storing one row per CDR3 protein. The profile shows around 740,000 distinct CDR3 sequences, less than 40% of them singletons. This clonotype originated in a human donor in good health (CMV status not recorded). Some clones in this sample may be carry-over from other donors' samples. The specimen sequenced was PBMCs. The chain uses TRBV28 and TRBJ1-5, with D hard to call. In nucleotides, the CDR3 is TGTGCCAGCAGTTTTCGTCTGAGCAATCAGCCCCAGCATTTT. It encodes CASSFRLSNQPQHF.